The clone carrying this T cell receptor (beta chain) has more than one count but fewer than ten. This sample was taken from a study of blood T cell repertoires in COVID-19. Looking at the study overall: Samples representing acute and convalescent COVID-19 were sourced from the United States, Italy and Spain. T cells, B-cell-depleted T cells, or PBMCs supplied cDNA or gDNA.

Profiling relied on immunoSEQ multiplex PCR, and the TCRdb table lists in-frame clones only, not all of them. The sample holds roughly 140,000 clones, 76% seen once. The CDR3 is 17 residues long. Germline assignment: CDR1 SEHNR and CDR2 FQNEAQ (reference sequence). V dropped 8 bases and J dropped 2 bases, with 21 bases sitting between them. Sequenced sample: peripheral blood. The clonotype originates from a woman over 75 with acute or convalescent COVID-19. The chain combines TRBV7-9 with TRBJ2-2, with a tentative D call TRBD1 (6 bases). The CDR3 here is CASVTLRDTANTGELFF. In nucleotides, the CDR3 is TGTGCCAGCGTAACCCTCCGGGACACGGCAAACACCGGGGAGCTGTTTTTT.